The 22 T cell receptor beta chains reported below all come from one sample, sequenced in a study of vaccination and CD4 T cells after COVID-19. The time point was: late sampling 161 to 241 days after vaccination in a few convalescent patients. Treatment described: approximately 10-day PBMC culture with coronavirus spike peptide pools or control peptides (ViraFEST assay). No cognate antigen is known for these TCRs. At the Johns Hopkins FTIC core, DNA taken from cultured CD4+ T cells was sequenced by way of the Oncomine TCR Beta short-read assay. TCRdb itself ran the PCR reads through MiXCR, one entry per CDR3 protein. The sample yields tens of thousands of distinct CDR3 sequences, around 46% seen once. Specimen: CD4+ T cells from blood, cultured in vitro, collected about 7 months after SARS-CoV-2 vaccination. These receptors were obtained from a human donor who had recovered from COVID-19.

The chain is built from TRBV7-8 and TRBJ2-1, with 11 bases matching TRBD2. This CDR3 comprises 17 residues. With V trimmed by 3 bases and J by 9 bases, 13 bases remained unmatched. Germline V gene sequence: CDR1 SGHVS, CDR2 FQNEAQ. CDR3 sequence (DNA): TGTGCCAGCAGCTTCCCCCTAACTAGCGGGAGACGTACTGAGCAGTTCTTC. It yields the protein CASSFPLTSGRRTEQFF.

The chain links TRBV19 to TRBJ1-2; D unclear. Germline V gene sequence: CDR1 LNHDA, CDR2 SQIVND (reference sequence). This CDR3 comprises 11 residues. The V end lost 5 bases, the J end lost 10 bases, and 11 bases lay between the germline ends. CDR3 protein: CASSGRVYYTF. In DNA, the CDR3 is TGTGCCAGTAGTGGAAGGGTTTACTACACCTTC.

The V gene is TRBV7-8, the J gene TRBJ2-7; 10 bases line up with TRBD2. Germline V gives CDR1 SGHVS, CDR2 FQNEAQ. CDR3 size: 14 residues. V was pared by 5 bases and J by 6 bases, with 7 bases of the junction left unmatched. CDR3 residues: CASSLHLAGAEQYF. As DNA, the CDR3 is TGTGCCAGCAGCCTCCACCTAGCGGGAGCCGAGCAGTACTTC.

About this clonotype: A much bigger clone sits one base away, suggesting this may be a read error. This chain uses TRBV6-1 with TRBJ2-1; TRBD2 agrees at 8 bases. The CDR3 runs 15 residues. The V segment lost 3 bases and the J segment 10 bases; nucleotides outside the gene matches: 11. In germline, CDR1 is MNHNS, CDR2 SASEGT. The CDR3 here is CASSDPGGAGVEQFF. Written as DNA, the CDR3 is TGTGCCAGCAGTGACCCGGGGGGAGCGGGAGTAGAGCAGTTCTTC.

This chain links TRBV6-5 with TRBJ2-1; TRBD1 matches 7 bases. The CDR3 consists of 15 residues. The V segment lost 2 bases and the J segment 8 bases; nucleotides outside the gene matches: 9. The germline gives CDR1 MNHEY, CDR2 SVGAGI. CDR3 nucleotides: TGTGCCAGCAGTTACCCATCGACAGGGCGGGATGAGCAGTTCTTC. This encodes CASSYPSTGRDEQFF.

V is TRBV6-1 and J is TRBJ2-5; 7 nucleotides align to TRBD2. The V segment lost 6 bases and the J segment 2 bases; nucleotides outside the gene matches: 6. Looked up from germline, CDR1 is MNHNS and CDR2 is SASEGT. The CDR3 has 14 residues. CDR3 protein: CASRELAEQETQYF. In DNA, the CDR3 is TGTGCCAGCAGGGAGCTAGCGGAACAAGAGACCCAGTACTTC.

This clonotype appeared a few times. This rearrangement joins TRBV7-9 to TRBJ1-5; no clear D gene. Trimming pared 5 bases from V and 4 bases from J, leaving 9 bases between. This CDR3 has 13 amino acids. Germline assignment: CDR1 SEHNR and CDR2 FQNEAQ (reference sequence). The CDR3 nucleotides read TGTGCCAGCAGCCTGACAAGTAATCAGCCCCAGCATTTT. Its translation: CASSLTSNQPQHF.

The gene calls are TRBV4-1 and TRBJ1-2; 7 bases map to TRBD1. Looked up from germline, CDR1 is MGHRA and CDR2 is YSYEKL. The length of the CDR3 is 15 residues. V lost 1 base to trimming and J lost 3 bases; unmatched junction nucleotides: 5. The CDR3 DNA reads as TGCGCCAGCAGCCAAGTAGAGACAGGGCACTATGGCTACACCTTC. It translates to CASSQVETGHYGYTF.

The chain couples TRBV6-4 to TRBJ1-2, with D possibly being TRBD1 (5 bases). Germline lookup yields CDR1 MRHNA and CDR2 SNTAGT. V dropped 3 bases and J dropped 0 bases, with 8 bases sitting between them. CDR3 length equals 14 residues. In DNA form, the CDR3 reads TGTGCCAGCAGTGATGGGGGGTCTAACTATGGCTACACCTTC. Protein product: CASSDGGSNYGYTF.

V gene TRBV7-2 combines with J gene TRBJ1-5, with D perhaps matching TRBD1 (6 bases). CDR1 is SGHTA, CDR2 FQGNSA, per germline. The V and J ends lost 8 bases and 9 bases respectively, with 17 bases between them. There are 13 residues in the CDR3. CDR3 protein: CASLGGNGAPQHF. CDR3 in DNA: TGTGCCAGCCTAGGGGGGAATGGGGCGCCCCAGCATTTT.

This clonotype was observed a handful of times. This chain links TRBV20-1 with TRBJ2-7; 8 bases match TRBD1. V dropped 5 bases and J dropped 5; count of bases not matched to a gene: 8. The germline CDR1 and CDR2 sequences are DFQATT and SNEGSKA (reference sequence). The CDR3 runs to 13 residues. CDR3 DNA sequence: TGCAGTGCTGGATCAATACAGGGGGACGAGCAGTACTTC. This translates into CSAGSIQGDEQYF.

This clonotype was observed a few times. J is TRBJ2-7 and V is TRBV6-4; tentative D call: TRBD2 (6 bases). The CDR3 sequence is 15 residues long. Per the germline V gene, CDR1 is MRHNA and CDR2 is SNTAGT. V lost 5 bases to trimming and J lost 1 base, with 15 bases between them. CDR3 sequence reads: CASSRDSLRSYEQYF. The CDR3 DNA reads TGTGCCAGCAGTAGGGACTCCCTGAGATCCTACGAGCAGTACTTC.

This clonotype came up a few times. The chain couples TRBV10-3 to TRBJ1-2; 8 bases map to TRBD1. The CDR3 has 16 amino acids. CDR1 and CDR2 from the germline V gene are ENHRY and SYGVKD. Trimming removed 5 bases from V and 4 bases from J; junction bases left unmatched: 12. This chain's CDR3 is CAISQDARQGSYGYTF. The CDR3 nucleotides read TGTGCCATCAGTCAAGACGCCAGACAGGGGAGCTATGGCTACACCTTC.

This clonotype was detected a few times. V and J are TRBV20-1 and TRBJ1-2; D is perhaps TRBD1 (5 bases). The V gene's germline CDR1 is DFQATT and CDR2 SNEGSKA (reference sequence). This CDR3 contains 14 residues. Trimming left V 4 bases short and J 8 bases short, with 20 bases between. The CDR3 region has the DNA TGCAGTGCTACAGGGACGGGACTAAAGCGGGGCTACACCTTC. Protein product: CSATGTGLKRGYTF.

On this clonotype: At one end, the junction sequence differs from germline, possibly due to a read error. The chain has TRBV6-1 and TRBJ2-7; 12 nucleotides align to TRBD2. Germline CDR1 and CDR2: MNHNS and SASEGT. There are 16 residues in the CDR3. For the CDR3, the DNA is TGTGCCAGCAGTCCTGGACTAGCGGGACCCTCCCACGAGCAGTACTTC. Amino acids: CASSPGLAGPSHEQYF.

This clonotype was seen a handful of times. The chain links TRBV2 to TRBJ2-7; 7 bases are a match to TRBD1. The germline gives CDR1 SNHLY, CDR2 FYNNEI. V was clipped by 8 bases and J by 0 bases; unmatched bases: 4. This CDR3 comprises 13 residues. CDR3 sequence: CASGGDSSYEQYF. The CDR3 DNA reads as TGTGCCAGCGGTGGGGACAGCTCCTACGAGCAGTACTTC.

This clonotype showed up just a few times. V and J are TRBV6-1 and TRBJ1-1; 7 positions agree with TRBD1. This CDR3 has 13 amino acids. Germline assignment: CDR1 MNHNS and CDR2 SASEGT. V dropped 7 bases and J dropped 7; count of bases not matched to a gene: 9. As DNA, the CDR3 is TGTGCCAGCAATACAGGGGAGTACGGTGAAGCTTTCTTT. Encoded protein: CASNTGEYGEAFF.

The gene calls are TRBV7-3 and TRBJ2-3; the D gene is possibly TRBD2 (6 bases). Germline CDR1 and CDR2: SGHTA and FQGTGA. The CDR3 length is 13 residues. Trimming removed 5 bases from V and 5 bases from J, with 11 bases in between. The CDR3 DNA sequence: TGTGCCAGCAGCCCAGGGACTGAAGATACGCAGTATTTT. Translation: CASSPGTEDTQYF.

V usage is TRBV7-3 and J usage is TRBJ2-1; D perhaps matches TRBD2 (5 bases). Germline values: CDR1 SGHTA, CDR2 FQGTGA. V gave up 2 bases and J gave up 5 bases, with 7 bases separating them. The length of the CDR3 is 13 residues. CDR3 protein: CASSLGLDNEQFF. CDR3 nucleotides: TGTGCCAGCAGCTTAGGACTCGACAATGAGCAGTTCTTC.

The V call is TRBV7-2, the J call TRBJ2-7, with D possibly matching TRBD2 (6 bases). Germline CDR1 SGHTA, CDR2 FQGNSA. V dropped 5 bases and J dropped 2 bases, with 22 bases sitting between them. This CDR3 has 17 amino acids. CDR3 in amino acids: CASSPGVGLRVPYEQYF. The DNA for the CDR3 is TGTGCCAGCAGCCCCGGGGTCGGACTACGAGTCCCCTACGAGCAGTACTTC.

The count of this clonotype is one. The chain recombines TRBV10-1 with TRBJ2-7; unclear D gene. V shed 10 bases and J shed 2 bases, with 12 bases lying between them. The germline V gene encodes CDR1 WNHNN and CDR2 SYGVQD (reference sequence). The length of the CDR3 is 12 residues. CDR3 nucleotide sequence: TGCGCCAAGCCGACGGCGGCCTACGAGCAGTACTTC. It yields the protein CAKPTAAYEQYF.

This sequence joins TRBV6-1 and TRBJ2-7; TRBD1 agrees at 7 bases. The CDR3 runs to 15 residues. CDR1 and CDR2 (germline): MNHNS, SASEGT. With 10 bases clipped from V and 1 base from J, the junction kept 13 bases outside the gene matches. The CDR3 reads CAISRRGTDSYEQYF. CDR3 bases: TGTGCCATCAGCCGCAGGGGGACGGATTCCTACGAGCAGTACTTC.